The clone carrying this T cell receptor (beta chain) has a handful of counts. Its target is not known. The V end lost 5 bases, the J end lost 4 bases, and 11 bases lay between the germline ends. The CDR3 length is 13 residues. CDR1 and CDR2 (germline): ENHRY, SYGVKD. TCRdb re-analysed the RT-PCR reads in MiXCR, keeping a single row per CDR3 protein. Of under 750,000 distinct CDR3 sequences detected, approximately 12% appear once; the ten largest clones hold roughly 10%. The data derive from a study of response to subunit inactivated influenza vaccine. The study's findings and limits: It was the authors' suggestion that each seasonal influenza vaccination recruits few new T cells.

The chain couples TRBV10-3 to TRBJ2-5; D possibly corresponds to TRBD2 (6 bases). The specimen was PBMCs from blood, collected on the day of vaccination. The sequence was collected from a man aged 50-60 years who received an inactivated influenza vaccine. The DNA for the CDR3 is TGTGCCATCAGTTCGAGCGGGCCAGAGACCCAGTACTTC. This sequence encodes CAISSSGPETQYF.